This T cell receptor beta chain was captured in a study of healthy donors' naive CD4 and CD8 T cells. TCR libraries were built from approximately 0.55 ug of total RNA by linear amplification. One entry per CDR3 protein results from TCRdb running MiXCR on the reads. Altogether 150,000 to 200,000 distinct CDR3 sequences are present, around three quarters being singletons, with the ten largest covering about 2.1%. Trimming stripped 3 bases from V and 3 bases from J, with 14 bases between. Germline values: CDR1 LNHDA, CDR2 SQIVND (reference sequence). This CDR3 comprises 15 residues. The clonotype was recovered from a pool of human donors in good health; the sample pools cells from several healthy donors. This chain uses TRBV19 with TRBJ1-1; possibly TRBD1 for D (6 bases). Source material: naive CD4+ and CD8+ T cells sorted from blood, pooled from several donors. The CDR3 sequence is CASSIPAGGDTEAFF. CDR3 nucleotide sequence: TGTGCCAGTAGTATCCCGGCTGGGGGCGACACTGAAGCTTTCTTT.